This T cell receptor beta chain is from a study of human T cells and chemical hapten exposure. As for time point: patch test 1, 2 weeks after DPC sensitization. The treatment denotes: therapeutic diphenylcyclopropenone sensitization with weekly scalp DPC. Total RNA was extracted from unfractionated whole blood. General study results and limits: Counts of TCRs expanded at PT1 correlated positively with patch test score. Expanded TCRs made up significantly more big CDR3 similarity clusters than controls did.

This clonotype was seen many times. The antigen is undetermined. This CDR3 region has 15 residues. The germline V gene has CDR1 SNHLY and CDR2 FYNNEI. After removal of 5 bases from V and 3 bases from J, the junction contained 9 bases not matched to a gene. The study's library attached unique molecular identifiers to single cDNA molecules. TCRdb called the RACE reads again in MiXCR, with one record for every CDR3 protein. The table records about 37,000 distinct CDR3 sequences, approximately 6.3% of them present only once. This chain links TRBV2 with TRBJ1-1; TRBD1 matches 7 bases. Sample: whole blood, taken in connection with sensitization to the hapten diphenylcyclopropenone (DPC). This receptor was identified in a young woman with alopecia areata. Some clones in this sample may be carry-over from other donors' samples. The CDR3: CASSSGQAGDTEAFF. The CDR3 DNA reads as TGTGCCAGCAGTTCTGGACAGGCCGGGGACACTGAAGCTTTCTTT.